These T cell receptor beta chains were read from a single sample in a study of T-cell reconstitution after alpha-beta-depleted transplantation in children. Via MiXCR, TCRdb re-called the PCR reads, giving one row per CDR3 protein. The sample carries roughly 400,000 distinct CDR3 sequences, about 20% recorded once. This material consisted of PBMCs from the stem cell graft donor, taken from the stem cell graft. Receptors originate from a human donor who donated a stem cell graft to a child with acute myeloid leukemia. The conserved cysteine and the conserved F or W are not part of the CDR3 here.

TRBJ2-7 | TRBV5-1 | ASSYTGTGGSYEQY
TRBJ2-3 | TRBV20-1 | SATLGGRVADTQY
TRBJ2-1 | TRBV7-2 | ASSPLGARGNEQF
TRBJ2-5 | TRBV11-2 | ASGAGGPGETQY
TRBJ2-5 | TRBV20-1 | SASGVEGETQY
TRBJ2-1 | TRBV5-1 | ASRPQERHNEQF
TRBJ1-1 | TRBV6-5 | ASSSYRGQRDTEAF
TRBJ2-7 | TRBV5-1 | ASSLGPLEEQY
TRBJ2-7 | TRBV12-3/TRBV12-4 | ASSLSSDDEQY
TRBJ2-3 | TRBV12-3/TRBV12-4 | ASRTGTGTDTQY
TRBJ2-1 | TRBV4-1 | ASSQTGILREQF
TRBJ2-1 | TRBV20-1 | SARRSRDRGLTDEQF
TRBJ2-1 | TRBV20-1 | SVHHGGTNEQF
TRBJ2-1 | TRBV13 | ASSYRTSGINEQF
TRBJ2-1 | TRBV27 | ASKPEWGGSDEQF
TRBJ2-7 | TRBV29-1 | SVTGDYYEQY
TRBJ2-7 | TRBV6-1 | ASSERADGFYEQY
TRBJ1-2 | TRBV5-1 | ASSGGVYGYT
TRBJ2-2 | TRBV20-1 | STQKGGKNTGELF
TRBJ2-1 | TRBV29-1 | SWMNNEQF
TRBJ2-5 | TRBV20-1 | SARDGAKGEETQY
TRBJ2-2 | TRBV11-2 | ALTGAAGGNTGELF
TRBJ2-1 | TRBV12-3/TRBV12-4 | ASSPIAGGSYNEQF
TRBJ2-3 | TRBV6-5 | ASSYSGLAGGPDTQY
TRBJ2-2 | TRBV28 | ASSFPRTGELF
TRBJ2-5 | TRBV24-1 | ATSNPGEAQETQY
TRBJ2-2 | TRBV4-3 | ASSQDLKVANTGELF
TRBJ2-1 | TRBV6-1 | ASSTRWRKDNEQF
TRBJ1-5 | TRBV5-1 | ASSSRPDSNQPQH
TRBJ1-2 | TRBV28 | ASKGRGRGYT
TRBJ1-5 | TRBV20-1 | SAMGGTANQPQH
TRBJ1-2 | TRBV12-3/TRBV12-4 | ASTDSWAGGVYGYT
TRBJ2-7 | TRBV5-1 | ASSGGTSGRGYEQY
TRBJ2-3 | TRBV7-9 | ASSLQGGTQY
TRBJ2-3 | TRBV10-2 | ASSGGSGRWIDTQY
TRBJ2-5 | TRBV7-6 | ASRPTETGTGETQY
TRBJ2-1 | TRBV12-3/TRBV12-4 | ASSFRAGEGDEQF
TRBJ2-3 | TRBV20-1 | SASTTIAGGPSTDTQY
TRBJ2-3 | TRBV20-1 | SARGQGARTDTQY
TRBJ1-5 | TRBV27 | ASSPGGNQPQH
TRBJ2-7 | TRBV20-1 | SAFLAGGPHEQY